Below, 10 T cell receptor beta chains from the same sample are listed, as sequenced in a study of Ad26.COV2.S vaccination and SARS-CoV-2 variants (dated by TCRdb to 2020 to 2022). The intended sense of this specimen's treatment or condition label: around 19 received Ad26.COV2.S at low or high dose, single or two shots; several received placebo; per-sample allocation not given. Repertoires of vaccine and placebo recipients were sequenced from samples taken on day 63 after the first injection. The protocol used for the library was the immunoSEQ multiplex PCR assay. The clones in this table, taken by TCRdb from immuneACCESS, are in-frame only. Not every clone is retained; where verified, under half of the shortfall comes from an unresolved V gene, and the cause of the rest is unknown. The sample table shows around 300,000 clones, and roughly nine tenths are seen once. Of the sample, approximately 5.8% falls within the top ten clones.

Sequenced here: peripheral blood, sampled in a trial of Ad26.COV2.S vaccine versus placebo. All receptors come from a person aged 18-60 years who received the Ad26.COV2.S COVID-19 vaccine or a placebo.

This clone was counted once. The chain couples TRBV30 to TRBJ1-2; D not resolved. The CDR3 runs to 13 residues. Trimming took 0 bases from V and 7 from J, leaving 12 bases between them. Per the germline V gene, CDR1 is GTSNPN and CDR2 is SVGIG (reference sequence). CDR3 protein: CAWSVTRGGGYTF. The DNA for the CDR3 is TGTGCCTGGAGTGTAACACGCGGTGGTGGCTACACCTTC.

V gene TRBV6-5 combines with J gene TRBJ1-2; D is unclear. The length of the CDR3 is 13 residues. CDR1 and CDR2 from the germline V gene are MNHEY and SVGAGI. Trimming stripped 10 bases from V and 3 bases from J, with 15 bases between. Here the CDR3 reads CATSDGMYYGYTF. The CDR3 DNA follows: TGTGCCACCAGCGACGGGATGTACTATGGCTACACCTTC.

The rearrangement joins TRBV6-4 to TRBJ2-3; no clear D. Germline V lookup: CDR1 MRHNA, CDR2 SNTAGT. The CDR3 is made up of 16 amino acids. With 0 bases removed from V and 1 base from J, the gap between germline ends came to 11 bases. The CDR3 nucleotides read TGTGCCAGCAGTGACTCGAGCATGCGCGGCACAGATACGCAGTATTTT. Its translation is CASSDSSMRGTDTQYF.

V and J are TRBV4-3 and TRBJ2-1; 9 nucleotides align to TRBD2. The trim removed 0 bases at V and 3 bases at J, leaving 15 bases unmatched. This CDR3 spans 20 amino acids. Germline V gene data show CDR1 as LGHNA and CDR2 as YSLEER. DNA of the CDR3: TGCGCCAGCAGCCAAGATCTGGCGGGAGGGTTCCCCCTATACTACAATGAGCAGTTCTTC. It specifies CASSQDLAGGFPLYYNEQFF.

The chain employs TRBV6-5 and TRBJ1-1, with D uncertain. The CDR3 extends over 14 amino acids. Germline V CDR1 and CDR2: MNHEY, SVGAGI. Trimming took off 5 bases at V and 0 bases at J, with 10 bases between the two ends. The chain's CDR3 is CASSKTDMNTEAFF. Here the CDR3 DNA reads TGTGCCAGCAGTAAAACAGACATGAACACTGAAGCTTTCTTT.

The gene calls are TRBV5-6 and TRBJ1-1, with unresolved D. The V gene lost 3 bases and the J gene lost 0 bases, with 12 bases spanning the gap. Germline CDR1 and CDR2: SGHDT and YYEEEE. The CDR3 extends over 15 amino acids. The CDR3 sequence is CASSSPALLNTEAFF. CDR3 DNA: TGTGCCAGCAGCTCTCCGGCACTCCTGAACACTGAAGCTTTCTTT.

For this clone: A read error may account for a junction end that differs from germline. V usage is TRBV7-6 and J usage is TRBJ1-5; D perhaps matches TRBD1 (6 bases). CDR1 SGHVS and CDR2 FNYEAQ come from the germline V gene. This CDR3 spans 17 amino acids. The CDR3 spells CASSLVRGTTSSQPQHF. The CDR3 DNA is TGTGCCAGCAGCTTAGTTCGGGGGACAACCAGCAGTCAGCCCCAGCATTTT.

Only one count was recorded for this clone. For the CDR3, the DNA is TGTGCCAGCAGTTACTCCCAGGGGGCGCGTGAGCAGTACGTC. Translated, it gives CASSYSQGAREQYV. The chain joins TRBV6-2 or TRBV6-3 to TRBJ2-7; the match to TRBD1 covers 8 bases. Germline values: CDR1 MNHEY, CDR2 SVGEGT. This CDR3 has 14 amino acids. J lost 7 bases, V lost 0 bases, and 5 bases had no gene match.

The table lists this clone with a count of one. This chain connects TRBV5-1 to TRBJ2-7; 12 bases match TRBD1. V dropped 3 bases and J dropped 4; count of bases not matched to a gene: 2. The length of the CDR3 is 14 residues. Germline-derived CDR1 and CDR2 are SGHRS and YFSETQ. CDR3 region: CASSSGQGAYEQYF. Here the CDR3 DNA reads TGCGCCAGCAGCTCGGGACAGGGGGCGTACGAGCAGTACTTC.

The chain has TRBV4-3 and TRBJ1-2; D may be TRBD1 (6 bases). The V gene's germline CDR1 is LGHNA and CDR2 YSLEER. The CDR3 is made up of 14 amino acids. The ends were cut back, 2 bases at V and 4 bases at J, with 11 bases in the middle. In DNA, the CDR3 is TGCGCCAGCAGCCAATACAGGGCAGTCTATGGCTACACCTTC. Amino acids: CASSQYRAVYGYTF.